A selection of T cell receptor beta chains follows, all from one sample in a study of cytomegalovirus exposure and HLA in healthy donors. Clones were sequenced by immunoSEQ multiplex PCR, and TCRdb holds only the in-frame ones, with some missing. The sample lists under 200,000 clones; about 81% were seen once. The specimen sequenced was PBMCs. The receptors come from a woman younger than 35 in good health and CMV-seronegative. Both conserved end residues are part of each CDR3. A D gene is named only where the DNA matches it firmly. Size is omitted from some rows. Given values are once, few, many or a class for expanded clones.

size,D,J,V,length,CDR3,DNA
NA,TRBD2,TRBJ2-1,TRBV29-1,24,CSVEGFWGYSGTSGRSSYYNEQFF,TGCAGCGTTGAAGGATTCTGGGGGTACTCCGGGACTAGCGGGAGGTCCTCCTATTACAATGAGCAGTTCTTC
NA,NA,TRBJ2-2,TRBV28,15,CASRQAGTNTGELFF,TGTGCCAGCAGGCAGGCAGGGACGAACACCGGGGAGCTGTTTTTT
once,NA,TRBJ2-4,TRBV7-3,14,CASSLTRDENIQYF,TGTGCCAGCAGCTTAACGAGGGATGAGAACATTCAGTACTTC
NA,NA,TRBJ2-7,TRBV28,16,CASSLGQGRATYEQYF,TGTGCCAGCAGTTTAGGTCAGGGGAGGGCCACCTACGAGCAGTACTTC
few,TRBD1,TRBJ2-3,TRBV6-4,14,CASSGQGESDTQYF,TGTGCCAGCAGCGGACAGGGGGAATCAGATACGCAGTATTTT
NA,NA,TRBJ1-5,TRBV14,16,CASSREHGTSNQPQHF,TGTGCCAGCAGCCGAGAACACGGGACAAGCAATCAGCCCCAGCATTTT
few,TRBD1,TRBJ2-7,TRBV4-1,15,CASSQEETGAYEQYF,TGCGCCAGCAGCCAAGAAGAGACAGGGGCCTACGAGCAGTACTTC
NA,NA,TRBJ2-6,TRBV5-6,15,CASSTTGFGANVLTF,TGTGCCAGCAGCACGACAGGCTTCGGGGCCAACGTCCTGACTTTC
NA,NA,TRBJ1-1,TRBV6-5,14,CASRPGYGYTEAFF,TGTGCCAGCAGGCCAGGGTATGGGTACACTGAAGCTTTCTTT
few,TRBD1,TRBJ2-7,TRBV5-6,14,CASSRTGSPYEQYF,TGTGCCAGCAGCCGGACAGGGTCGCCCTACGAGCAGTACTTC
once,NA,TRBJ2-5,TRBV5-1,13,CASSPQGRETQYF,TGCGCCAGCAGCCCACAGGGGAGGGAGACCCAGTACTTC
NA,TRBD1,TRBJ2-7,TRBV29-1,13,CSVGQGISYEQYF,TGCAGCGTTGGACAGGGAATATCCTACGAGCAGTACTTC
NA,NA,TRBJ1-2,TRBV7-6,13,CASSLAGGDGYTF,TGTGCCAGCAGCTTAGCAGGGGGAGATGGCTACACCTTC
NA,NA,TRBJ2-3,TRBV9,14,CASSVAGWADTQYF,TGTGCCAGCAGCGTAGCCGGGTGGGCAGATACGCAGTATTTT
NA,NA,TRBJ1-2,TRBV6-5,16,CASSYRRTVSNYGYTF,TGTGCCAGCAGTTACCGACGGACAGTCTCCAACTATGGCTACACCTTC
NA,TRBD1,TRBJ2-6,TRBV29-1,17,CSVRSRGIVTGANVLTF,TGCAGCGTGAGGAGCAGGGGGATAGTTACTGGGGCCAACGTCCTGACTTTC
NA,NA,TRBJ2-1,TRBV2,15,CASSGGEGTGYEQFF,TGTGCCAGCAGTGGGGGGGAAGGAACGGGTTATGAGCAGTTCTTC
NA,NA,TRBJ1-2,TRBV7-9,14,CASSLTQANYGYTF,TGTGCCAGCAGCTTAACACAGGCTAACTATGGCTACACCTTC
few,TRBD1,TRBJ1-3,TRBV19,16,CASRPHQGVSGNTIYF,TGTGCCAGTAGGCCGCACCAGGGGGTATCTGGAAACACCATATATTTT
NA,TRBD1,TRBJ2-7,TRBV27,18,CASSLRYPDRQTSYEQYF,TGTGCCAGCAGTTTACGGTATCCGGACAGGCAAACCTCCTACGAGCAGTACTTC
NA,NA,TRBJ2-7,TRBV13,14,CASSRLQGTYEQYF,TGTGCCAGCAGCCGACTCCAGGGGACCTACGAGCAGTACTTC
NA,NA,TRBJ1-1,TRBV7-9,15,CASSLDRPAVTEAFF,TGTGCCAGCAGCTTAGACAGGCCCGCGGTGACTGAAGCTTTCTTT
NA,TRBD1,TRBJ1-1,TRBV2,15,CASSEYRGVRTEAFF,TGTGCCAGCAGTGAATACAGGGGAGTACGCACTGAAGCTTTCTTT
NA,TRBD1,TRBJ1-2,TRBV27,15,CASSLSAGTANGYTF,TGTGCCAGCAGTTTATCGGCCGGGACAGCTAATGGCTACACCTTC
few,TRBD1,TRBJ2-2,TRBV28,15,CASSPVDRDTGELFF,TGTGCCAGCAGTCCTGTTGACAGGGACACCGGGGAGCTGTTTTTT
NA,NA,TRBJ1-1,TRBV28,16,CASSFNNPVSHDEAFF,TGTGCCAGCAGTTTTAATAATCCGGTTTCTCATGATGAAGCTTTCTTT
NA,NA,TRBJ2-1,TRBV7-3,15,CASSSPTGAYNEQFF,TGTGCCAGCAGCTCCCCTACGGGGGCCTACAATGAGCAGTTCTTC
NA,TRBD1,TRBJ2-7,TRBV28,12,CASSTGGVEQYF,TGTGCCAGCAGCACAGGGGGTGTCGAGCAGTACTTC
NA,TRBD2,TRBJ2-1,TRBV5-6,16,CASSVLSGAAYNEQFF,TGTGCCAGCAGCGTCCTTAGCGGGGCAGCCTACAATGAGCAGTTCTTC
NA,NA,TRBJ2-2,TRBV7-9,13,CASSLSNTGELFF,TGTGCCAGCAGCTTATCAAACACCGGGGAGCTGTTTTTT
NA,TRBD1,TRBJ2-7,TRBV6-1,14,CASSAQGDSHEQYF,TGTGCCAGCAGTGCACAGGGGGACTCCCACGAGCAGTACTTC
few,TRBD1,TRBJ2-5,TRBV10-3,14,CAISGFATGETQYF,TGTGCCATCAGTGGTTTCGCGACAGGGGAGACCCAGTACTTC
NA,NA,TRBJ2-3,TRBV7-9,18,CASSLSRIRRGITDTQYF,TGTGCCAGCAGCTTATCTCGAATCCGAAGGGGGATCACAGATACGCAGTATTTT
NA,TRBD1,TRBJ1-2,TRBV5-4,13,CASTQDRIYGYTF,TGTGCCAGCACCCAGGACAGGATCTATGGCTACACCTTC
NA,NA,TRBJ2-1,TRBV7-8,10,CASSRNEQFF,TGTGCCAGCAGCCGTAATGAGCAGTTCTTC
NA,NA,TRBJ2-3,TRBV19,13,CASRSIFTDTQYF,TGTGCCAGCCGATCTATCTTCACAGATACGCAGTATTTT
NA,NA,TRBJ2-7,TRBV5-1,12,CASSLSSYEQYF,TGCGCCAGCAGCTTGAGTAGCTACGAGCAGTACTTC
NA,TRBD1,TRBJ1-2,TRBV7-9,16,CSSSQRNRGRVYGYTF,TGTTCCAGCAGCCAAAGAAACAGGGGGCGAGTCTATGGCTACACCTTC
NA,NA,TRBJ2-7,TRBV28,16,CASSLRAEKTNYEQYF,TGTGCCAGCAGTTTACGGGCGGAAAAGACTAACTACGAGCAGTACTTC
few,NA,TRBJ2-7,TRBV6-1,12,CASSDGWNEQYF,TGTGCCAGCAGTGACGGGTGGAACGAGCAGTACTTC